Below, 2 T cell receptor beta chains from the same sample are listed, as sequenced in a study of cytomegalovirus exposure and HLA in healthy donors. The PCR employed 60 Vbeta primers together with 13 Jbeta primers. Sequencing used immunoSEQ multiplex PCR; TCRdb keeps in-frame clones, though not all of them. The top ten clones hold about 1.9% of a sample with some 170,000 clones, 75% to 90% of them seen once. Sequencing was done on a sample of PBMCs. The source of these receptors is a woman aged 18 to 35 in good health and CMV-seronegative.

The rearrangement uses TRBV29-1 and TRBJ2-1; maybe TRBD2 (5 bases). Per the germline V gene, CDR1 is SQVTM and CDR2 is ANQGSEA. The germline V and J ends were trimmed by 3 bases and 4 bases, with 13 bases remaining between them. CDR3 length: 14 amino acids. The chain's CDR3 is CSVDEGYRYNEQFF. The CDR3 nucleotides read TGCAGCGTTGATGAGGGCTATCGATACAATGAGCAGTTCTTC.

V is TRBV7-9 and J is TRBJ2-2, with D possibly being TRBD1 (6 bases). The V gene's germline CDR1 is SEHNR and CDR2 FQNEAQ (reference sequence). V was trimmed by 5 bases and J by 1 base, leaving 17 bases between them. The length of the CDR3 is 17 residues. CDR3 residues: CASSGDTEYWNTGELFF. The CDR3 DNA reads TGTGCCAGCAGCGGGGACACCGAATACTGGAACACCGGGGAGCTGTTTTTT.